This entry concerns a single T cell receptor (beta chain). Antigen unknown. The data stem from a study of T cell repertoires in cytomegalovirus infection. As for the study in general: Public TCR beta signatures were indicative of both CMV infection and a matching HLA type. Study-level points and caveats: Predominance within the ex vivo response was attributable to HLA-C-restricted CMV-specific TCR beta clonotypes. Summed frequency of public TCR beta families distinguished CMV carriers with the relevant HLA.

From germline, CDR1 is LGHNT and CDR2 FRNRAP. V lost 0 bases to trimming and J lost 3 bases; unmatched junction nucleotides: 7. The CDR3 is 17 residues long. From the reads, TCRdb called clonotypes with MiXCR, one entry per CDR3 protein. The data hold approximately 170,000 distinct CDR3 sequences, with 17% observed a single time. This TCR derives from a human donor in good health (CMV status not recorded). Some clones in this sample may be carry-over from other donors' samples. Material: CD8+ T cells from PBMCs. The chain links TRBV12-5 to TRBJ2-2, with 7 nucleotides matching TRBD2. In nucleotides, the CDR3 is TGTGCTAGTGGTTTGGTACTAACGGGGGGACACACCGGGGAGCTGTTTTTT. Protein product: CASGLVLTGGHTGELFF.